This T cell receptor (beta chain) came from a study of cytomegalovirus exposure and HLA in healthy donors (dated by TCRdb to the late 2010s). Turning to the overall study: An earlier analysis of some 620 of the donors reported 276 Gb of sequence data and about 120 million unique TCR beta sequences obtained from some 170 million T cells. An early release covering roughly 640 HLA-typed donors comprised about 290 gigabases of sequencing data and around 85 million unique TCR sequences. Of the roughly 400 genotyped donors, over 65% fell in the genetic ancestry cluster associated with self-reported Caucasian donors. The study aimed to test whether signatures of past pathogen exposure could be identified by cataloging public T cell receptors. Using immunosequencing, the study profiled T cell repertoires from approximately 700 subjects and related those repertoires to cytomegalovirus serostatus. Besides the first cohort of roughly 660 subjects, a separate validation cohort made up of 120 or so different subjects was used. High-throughput TCR immunosequencing, statistical association of individual TCRs with disease status, and machine learning were combined to predict cytomegalovirus infection status. A later analysis re-examined previously published TCR beta repertoires from roughly 650 donors and added high-resolution HLA genotyping to investigate patterns of TCR occurrence. Rather than drawing on any new phenotypic data, the later analysis identified candidate immune exposures from TCR beta sequences and the way those sequences occurred across donors. In an earlier analysis of around 540 of the donors, high-throughput TCR beta sequencing was used to judge whether each TCR beta V gene segment behaved as functional or pseudogenic. Donor age, sex, ethnicity and CMV serostatus were collected together with the repertoire data. Genome-wide SNP genotypes for about 65% of the 666 donors were used in a later genetic analysis, which treated that subset as a discovery cohort. All discovery cohort repertoires had been generated using a single sequencing platform. HLA typing included class I and class II loci at four-digit resolution. The number of donors typed differed by locus, with 629-630 for A, B, C, DRB1 and DQB1, approximately 500 for DQA1, over 600 for DPA1, and some 470 for DPB1. Roughly 5 DR-DQ haplotypes were handled as single units for association and clustering, since linkage in the cohort was strong. Across under 500 genotyped donors of the cohort, an average of about 240,000 unique TCR beta nucleotide sequences per donor were sequenced, and approximately 19% of those sequences were non-productive.

The CDR3 has 13 amino acids, counting the end cysteine and phenylalanine. Only CDR3 DNA is held: 39 bases, read in frame from base 1. V lost 4 bases and J lost 6 bases, and the count of bases not matched to a germline gene is 3. In the germline V gene, CDR1 corresponds to SGHRS and CDR2 to YFSETQ. The protocol used for the library was the immunoSEQ multiplex PCR assay. For the multiplex PCR, a mixture combining 60 forward primers for TCR Vbeta segments and 13 reverse primers for TCR Jbeta segments was used. The CDR3 region of rearranged TCR beta genes was amplified from genomic DNA by a multiplex PCR assay. The Illumina HiSeq System was used to sequence the amplified TCR beta libraries as 87-base-pair reads. The published analysis was carried out like this. Across the 600 to 700 repertoires, a later analysis counted about 81 million unique TCR beta chains, 8.5 million to 12 million of which were shared by at least two donors. A nearest-neighbor algorithm error-corrected the raw reads and collapsed the reads into unique sequences, merging closely related sequences to remove PCR and sequencing errors. V, D and J gene segments were assigned by aligning CDR3 sequences to IMGT reference sequences. For a sequence to be retained, at least a six-nucleotide match to both a V gene segment and a J gene segment was required. A rearrangement was called productive if the CDR3 had no stop codons and remained in frame with V and J, and every other rearrangement was called non-productive. Following IMGT convention, CDR3 was defined as the stretch from the second conserved V-encoded cysteine up to the conserved J-encoded phenylalanine. The earlier analysis of 587 of the donors excluded sequences that lacked an unambiguous match to a single V gene segment. In an earlier analysis of some 590 of the donors, V segments were called functional above 56.7% productive rearrangements and were called segregating when the between-donor standard deviation exceeded 5%. A statistical classification framework was built to diagnose cytomegalovirus status from the catalog of TCR beta chain sequences. In a later analysis, V and J genes were assigned by comparing TCR nucleotide sequences against IMGT/GENE-DB human TR gene sequences. Using the TCRdist pipeline, a later analysis assigned CDR3 sequences along with most-parsimonious VDJ recombination scenarios. In a later analysis, every TCR beta chain was defined by the combination of its CDR3 amino acid sequence and its V-gene family, and reads without a unique V-gene family were dropped. As a way to deal with suspected cross-contamination and a sequencing artifact, a later analysis dropped 500 to 700 nucleotide sequences that were highly shared and had low generation probability. In a later analysis, a clonal expansion index was calculated for each public chain from normalized within-repertoire ranks of inferred template counts. In a later analysis, generation probabilities were computed using a VDJ recombination model fitted to out-of-frame rearrangements, and the results were checked against IGoR. In a later analysis, hypergeometric tests were used to score TCR-TCR, TCR-HLA and TCR-CMV co-occurrence, with a repertoire-size bias correction applied to TCR pairs. A later analysis estimated false discovery rates by permuting HLA or CMV assignments 20 times. A later analysis grouped co-occurring TCRs with DBSCAN, adding TCRdist sequence similarity when clustering within HLA-allele-positive subsets. For co-occurrence clustering, repertoires with fewer than 30,000 or more than 120,000 public chains were excluded, along with four or five repertoires with anomalous nucleotide sharing. In TCRdb, the immuneACCESS table is reduced to in-frame sequences with V and J assigned. These tables do not hold every clone; where another copy was compared, an unresolved V gene accounts for under half, and the others remain unexplained. D and trimming were read from the DNA, whereas the V and J calls and clone size are those reported in that table. The sample table holds 100,000 to 150,000 clones, of which approximately 83% were seen once. The ten largest clonotypes hold 3.6% of the sample.

Beyond this particular receptor, the publication reports: Cytomegalovirus status was reported to be diagnosed by the classifier with high specificity and sensitivity in both the original and validation cohorts. In a later genetic analysis, a missense DCLRE1C variant was associated with V-gene and J-gene trimming of TCR beta chains, and the association was replicated in an independent cohort. The authors suggested that the approach could potentially be generalized to other disease states and immunological phenotypes. Several of the top co-occurrence clusters appeared to be linked to parvovirus B19, influenza, CMV and Epstein-Barr virus, according to a later analysis. Because HLA typing was missing for some donors at each locus, association tests included only the typed subset. Assigning TCR associations to individual alleles was difficult when HLA alleles, especially DR and DQ, strongly co-occurred. While some public TCRs were present in many individuals, most TCR sequences turned up only very rarely across donors. In an earlier analysis of about 600 of the donors, most TCR beta V segments appeared in productive rearrangements about 90% or about 30% of the time, broadly matching IMGT annotations. A total of 150 to 200 TCR beta chains were listed by the study as associated with cytomegalovirus. The only immune exposure information available for the cohort was CMV serostatus. A further reported finding was that TCR beta sequences accurately predicted the HLA-A and HLA-B alleles for most subjects in the first cohort. In a later analysis, HLA-associated TCR beta chains were found to be more clonally expanded and to have lower generation probabilities than equally common non-associated chains. Because counts were too low, roughly 16 rarely observed V segments, including chromosome 9 orphons, were excluded from the earlier analysis of some 590 of the donors. In vitro tests confirmed that three of the cytomegalovirus-associated TCR beta chains recognize cytomegalovirus antigens. Compared with the approximately 600-donor mean, donors in an Asian-associated ancestry cluster had fewer N-insertions in productive TCRs, according to a later genetic analysis. A cluster of highly shared sequence variants was judged likely to represent a technical artifact of the sequencing pipeline. A later analysis associated 16,951 TCR beta sequences with specific HLA alleles at a false discovery rate of 0.05. The 87-base-pair reads could not distinguish some IMGT-functional V segments, including TRBV6-2 and TRBV6-3, so those segments were excluded. Roughly uniform sequencing depth across donors was assumed in presence/absence analyses, although this assumption may not hold. A later analysis found that most CMV-associated TCR beta chains appeared HLA-restricted, with HLA associations seemingly driven largely by CMV exposure. Linkage disequilibrium might explain the correlated functional status among segregating V segments, but an unknown experimental factor could not be ruled out. Only TCR beta chains were sequenced in this cohort, and the absence of alpha or paired-chain data limited detectable features. In a later analysis, the rate of TCR association differed among HLA loci, with DRB1 alleles having the most associated TCRs and HLA-C alleles having the fewest.

The sample holds a few counts of this clone. No cognate antigen has been identified for it. Base qualities are not at hand, and no much larger clone is one base apart. In total, 500 to 700 healthy bone marrow donors made up the cohort. Cohort members were all nominally healthy when sampled, although unrecorded immune exposures were likely present. The donor tested CMV seropositive, placing the donor among the roughly 270 seropositive members of the cohort. Each donor provided a peripheral blood sample, and peripheral blood mononuclear cells were used for TCR beta sequencing. Genomic DNA extraction from the blood cell samples was performed with the Qiagen DNeasy Blood Extraction Kit.

The sequencing input was PBMCs. The TCR sequence derives from a woman in her thirties or forties in good health and CMV-seropositive. This chain joins TRBV5-1 to TRBJ1-1; TRBD1 matches 10 bases in the middle. The CDR3 is CASSVGTGAEAFF. In nucleotide form, the sequence is TGCGCCAGCAGCGTAGGGACAGGGGCTGAAGCTTTCTTT.